A single sample gave rise to the 8 T cell receptor beta chains below, sequenced in a study of cytomegalovirus exposure and HLA in healthy donors. The primer mix had 60 Vbeta and 13 Jbeta primers. This table comes from immunoSEQ multiplex PCR, and its TCRdb copy is limited to in-frame clones, with some not included. In the table there are about 170,000 clones, around 80% of which are singletons. The sequencing sample was made of PBMCs. The receptor source for this set is a boy aged 2 to 10 in good health and CMV-seronegative.

This clone was seen just once. This chain joins TRBV5-8 and TRBJ2-7; perhaps TRBD1 as D (6 bases). The CDR3 consists of 15 residues. Germline V CDR1 and CDR2: SGHTS, YDEGEE. V was clipped by 2 bases and J by 2 bases, with 14 bases between them. The DNA of the CDR3 is TGTGCCAGCAGCTTAAAGGCCAGGGGCGCCTACGAGCAGTACTTC. It translates to CASSLKARGAYEQYF. The whole variable domain, filled in from reference TRBV5-8 and TRBJ2-7, reads EAGVTQSPTHLIKTRGQQATLRCSPISGHTSVYWYQQALGLGLQFLLWYDEGEERNRGNFPPRFSGRQFPNYSSELNVNALELEDSALYLCASSLKARGAYEQYFGPGTRLTVT.

The V call is TRBV2, the J call TRBJ2-3; 9 bases map to TRBD1. CDR1 is SNHLY and CDR2 is FYNNEI in the germline V gene. V lost 10 bases and J lost 4; bases outside the gene matches: 9. The CDR3 sequence is 14 residues long. DNA for the CDR3: TGTGCCAACATGCACAGGGGGCGACCAGATACGCAGTATTTT. The encoded protein is CANMHRGRPDTQYF. The whole variable domain, filled in from reference TRBV2 and TRBJ2-3, reads EPEVTQTPSHQVTQMGQEVILRCVPISNHLYFYWYRQILGQKVEFLVSFYNNEISEKSEIFDDQFSVERPDGSNFTLKIRSTKLEDSAMYFCANMHRGRPDTQYFGPGTRLTVL.

CDR3 region: CASGLVWGQGSNTIYF. The CDR3, as DNA: TGTGCTAGTGGTTTGGTATGGGGACAGGGGTCCAACACCATATATTTT. The rearrangement links TRBV12-5 to TRBJ1-3; 10 bases align to TRBD1. J lost 7 bases, V lost 0 bases, and 6 bases had no gene match. The germline V gene has CDR1 LGHNT and CDR2 FRNRAP. The CDR3 has 16 amino acids.

The J gene is TRBJ2-3, the V gene TRBV13; D uncertain. Trimming shortened V by 1 base and J by 2 bases, and 25 bases separated the two germline ends. This CDR3 comprises 20 residues. Germline assignment: CDR1 PRHDT and CDR2 FYEKMQ (reference sequence). CDR3 DNA: TGTGCCAGCAGCTTAGCGTTTAGTCCCTCCCTCGCACTTTACACAGATACGCAGTATTTT. Its protein is CASSLAFSPSLALYTDTQYF.

This clone was picked up a small number of times. The chain uses TRBV5-6 and TRBJ1-2; perhaps TRBD1 as D (6 bases). V was shortened by 5 bases and J by 6 bases, with 17 bases between the two germline ends. CDR1 and CDR2 from the germline V gene are SGHDT and YYEEEE. The length of the CDR3 is 14 residues. CDR3: CASRLRTGRDGYTF. Written as DNA, the CDR3 is TGTGCCAGCAGATTGCGCACAGGGCGGGATGGCTACACCTTC.

The gene calls are TRBV7-2 and TRBJ1-4; 7 nucleotides agree with TRBD1. The V gene end was trimmed by 3 bases and the J gene end by 5 bases; junction bases not matched to a gene: 12. Germline V gene lookup returns CDR1 SGHTA and CDR2 FQGNSA. The CDR3 extends over 17 amino acids. The CDR3 sequence is CASSLRPGTVTNEKLFF. CDR3 in DNA: TGTGCCAGCAGCTTGAGGCCTGGGACAGTGACAAATGAAAAACTGTTTTTT.

V is TRBV19 and J is TRBJ2-1; possible D gene TRBD1, 5 bases. Germline V gene sequence: CDR1 LNHDA, CDR2 SQIVND (reference sequence). Between the trimmed V and J ends, which lost 10 bases and 8 bases, there was a span of 12 bases. The CDR3 spans 11 residues. CDR3 sequence (DNA): TGTGCCACCAGGGATTTTGATGAGCAGTTCTTC. Its protein product is CATRDFDEQFF.

The chain carries TRBV6-5 and TRBJ1-5; D possibly corresponds to TRBD1 (5 bases). Germline CDR1 MNHEY, CDR2 SVGAGI. V shed 2 bases and J shed 3 bases, with 8 bases lying between them. The CDR3 consists of 14 residues. In DNA form, the CDR3 reads TGTGCCAGCAGTTACAGGGGCCCCAATCAGCCCCAGCATTTT. Protein: CASSYRGPNQPQHF.